The 27 T cell receptor beta chains presented below share a single source sample, sequenced in a study of tumor-infiltrating lymphocytes in localized non-small cell lung cancer. Method: immunoSEQ multiplex PCR; TCRdb's copy keeps in-frame clones and lacks some. The sample includes thousands of clones, roughly 80% of them seen just once. Sequenced input: uninvolved lung tissue not adjacent to the tumor. All receptors derive from a human donor with non-small cell lung cancer.

The genes are TRBV2 and TRBJ2-1; D remains ambiguous. V lost 4 bases and J 3 bases, leaving 10 bases between the germline ends. The germline V gene encodes CDR1 SNHLY and CDR2 FYNNEI. The CDR3 is 14 amino acids. This CDR3 reads CASSVRAIYNEQFF. The CDR3 DNA sequence: TGTGCCAGCAGTGTTCGGGCTATCTACAATGAGCAGTTCTTC. Complete variable domain (other parts from reference TRBV2 and TRBJ2-1): EPEVTQTPSHQVTQMGQEVILRCVPISNHLYFYWYRQILGQKVEFLVSFYNNEISEKSEIFDDQFSVERPDGSNFTLKIRSTKLEDSAMYFCASSVRAIYNEQFFGPGTRLTVL.

The rearrangement links TRBV10-3 to TRBJ2-2, with 8 bases that match TRBD2. CDR1 is ENHRY and CDR2 is SYGVKD in the germline V gene. This CDR3 region has 14 residues. V lost 9 bases to trimming and J lost 5 bases; unmatched junction nucleotides: 8. The CDR3 is CAMGRASGTGELFF. The DNA for the CDR3 is TGTGCCATGGGAAGGGCTAGCGGGACCGGGGAGCTGTTTTTT.

This chain links TRBV19 with TRBJ1-1, with 7 bases aligning to TRBD1. V trimming: 5 bases; J trimming: 3 bases; junction bases outside the gene matches: 9. Per the germline V gene, CDR1 is LNHDA and CDR2 is SQIVND (reference sequence). The CDR3 spans 15 residues. CDR3 in amino acids: CASSPQQGLDTEAFF. The CDR3 bases are TGTGCCAGTAGTCCCCAACAGGGGCTTGACACTGAAGCTTTCTTT.

This clone was found a few times. The CDR3 is CASRRSPNTGELFF. The CDR3 DNA reads as TGTGCCAGTCGCCGGTCTCCTAACACCGGGGAGCTGTTTTTT. J is TRBJ2-2 and V is TRBV19, with D unresolved. V was pared by 8 bases and J by 2 bases, with 12 bases between. Germline CDR1 reads LNHDA; CDR2 reads SQIVND (reference sequence). This CDR3 comprises 14 residues.

V and J are TRBV2 and TRBJ2-3; TRBD1 might be the D (6 bases). This CDR3 comprises 15 residues. V dropped 6 bases and J dropped 3 bases, with 16 bases sitting between them. Germline values: CDR1 SNHLY, CDR2 FYNNEI. The DNA of the CDR3 is TGTGCCAGCAGGACCCACAGGGATGTGACAGATACGCAGTATTTT. Translated, it gives CASRTHRDVTDTQYF.

The chain carries TRBV7-2 and TRBJ2-5, with D uncertain. The CDR3 contains 12 residues. Germline lookup yields CDR1 SGHTA and CDR2 FQGNSA. Trimming took off 5 bases at V and 9 bases at J, with 13 bases between the two ends. The CDR3 nucleotides read TGTGCCAGCAGCCCCAGGAGCTTGGCCCAGTACTTC. Translation gives CASSPRSLAQYF.

The chain links TRBV30 to TRBJ1-2, with D possibly being TRBD1 (5 bases). The CDR3 runs to 10 residues. Germline CDR1 GTSNPN, CDR2 SVGIG (reference sequence). The germline V and J ends were trimmed by 7 bases and 8 bases, with 11 bases remaining between them. CDR3 sequence (DNA): TGTGCCTTAAAGACAGCCGGCTACACCTTC. Translating gives CALKTAGYTF.

This chain's CDR3 is CASKPGLAYYEQYF. The CDR3 nucleotides are TGTGCCAGCAAGCCGGGACTGGCTTACTACGAGCAGTACTTC. The chain couples TRBV28 to TRBJ2-7; D possibly corresponds to TRBD2 (6 bases). Germline CDR1 is MDHEN and CDR2 is SYDVKM. The CDR3 runs 14 residues. V was pared by 7 bases and J by 3 bases, with 16 bases between.

The rearrangement joins TRBV2 to TRBJ1-1; 8 nucleotides line up with TRBD1. J lost 4 bases, V lost 7 bases, and 8 bases had no gene match. Per the germline V gene, CDR1 is SNHLY and CDR2 is FYNNEI. CDR3 length: 14 amino acids. CDR3 DNA: TGTGCCAGCACCCAAGGACAGGGTCCCACTGAAGCTTTCTTT. It codes for CASTQGQGPTEAFF.

The gene calls are TRBV28 and TRBJ1-3, with 7 bases fitting TRBD1. From germline, CDR1 is MDHEN and CDR2 SYDVKM. The J segment lost 0 bases and the V segment lost 6 bases, leaving 5 bases of the junction unmatched. There are 15 residues in the CDR3. The CDR3 region has the DNA TGTGCCAGCAGACCGACAGGGAACTCTGGAAACACCATATATTTT. This gives the protein CASRPTGNSGNTIYF.

Written as DNA, the CDR3 is TGTGCCAGCAGCTCACTAGCGGGGGTAGAGACCCAGTACTTC. It encodes CASSSLAGVETQYF. The chain carries TRBV7-2 and TRBJ2-5, with 11 positions matching TRBD2. After removal of 4 bases from V and 4 bases from J, the junction contained 2 bases not matched to a gene. The CDR3 sequence is 14 residues long. Germline V CDR1 and CDR2: SGHTA, FQGNSA.

The chain links TRBV7-9 to TRBJ1-1; D remains ambiguous. Per germline, CDR1 SEHNR and CDR2 FQNEAQ (reference sequence). The CDR3 is made up of 11 amino acids. V was shortened by 2 bases and J by 11 bases, with 9 bases between the two germline ends. CDR3 in amino acids: CASSLLSWAFF. The CDR3 region has the DNA TGTGCCAGCAGCTTACTTTCTTGGGCTTTCTTT.

The chain couples TRBV5-6 to TRBJ2-7, with 8 bases identical to TRBD1. The ends lost 3 bases at V and 2 bases at J; junction bases unmatched: 4. Germline loops: CDR1 SGHDT, CDR2 YYEEEE. The CDR3 totals 14 residues. This chain's CDR3 is CASSYGQGPYEQYF. As DNA, the CDR3 is TGTGCCAGCAGCTACGGACAGGGTCCCTACGAGCAGTACTTC.

In this sample, this clone turned up once. The rearrangement joins TRBV6-4 to TRBJ2-2, with 8 bases identical to TRBD2. The CDR3 is made up of 15 amino acids. Losses at the gene ends were 6 bases for V and 1 base for J; bases not matched to a gene: 4. Germline CDR1 MRHNA, CDR2 SNTAGT. The CDR3 region is CASSTSGENTGELFF. Written as DNA, the CDR3 is TGTGCCAGCAGCACTAGCGGAGAGAACACCGGGGAGCTGTTTTTT.

The CDR3 spells CASSEIENTEAFF. The CDR3 bases are TGTGCCAGCAGTGAAATAGAGAACACTGAAGCTTTCTTT. V is TRBV2 and J is TRBJ1-1; D call uncertain. The CDR3 is 13 residues long. With 2 bases removed from V and 1 base from J, the gap between germline ends came to 5 bases. Germline CDR1 is SNHLY and CDR2 is FYNNEI.

The rearrangement joins TRBV28 to TRBJ2-5; 8 bases map to TRBD1. V lost 5 bases and J lost 5; bases outside the gene matches: 10. This CDR3 is 15 amino acids long. Germline CDR1 reads MDHEN; CDR2 reads SYDVKM. CDR3 nucleotide sequence: TGTGCCAGCAGTGCTCAGGGGGCGCAGGGTGAGACCCAGTACTTC. Amino acids: CASSAQGAQGETQYF.

This chain uses TRBV28 with TRBJ2-5; D gene uncertain. Germline CDR1 MDHEN, CDR2 SYDVKM. This CDR3 has 18 residues. With 5 bases removed from V and 4 bases from J, the gap between germline ends came to 26 bases. In DNA form, the CDR3 reads TGTGCCAGCAGTCCCTACCACGACAAAGGAGATTTGGGAGAGACCCAGTACTTC. This sequence encodes CASSPYHDKGDLGETQYF.

The chain combines TRBV7-2 with TRBJ2-7; 7 bases agree with TRBD1. J gave up 2 bases and V 5 bases, and 9 bases lay outside the gene matches. Germline V CDR1 and CDR2: SGHTA, FQGNSA. This CDR3 region has 15 residues. CDR3 protein: CASSISGQETYEQYF. Written as DNA, the CDR3 is TGTGCCAGCAGCATTTCCGGACAGGAAACCTACGAGCAGTACTTC. Looking up the rest from reference TRBV7-2 and TRBJ2-7 gives the full variable domain: GAGVSQSPSNKVTEKGKDVELRCDPISGHTALYWYRQSLGQGLEFLIYFQGNSAPDKSGLPSDRFSAERTGGSVSTLTIQRTQQEDSAVYLCASSISGQETYEQYFGPGTRLTVT.

The chain joins TRBV30 to TRBJ2-7; D possibly matches TRBD1 or TRBD2 (5 bases each). The CDR3 runs 12 residues. Per the germline V gene, CDR1 is GTSNPN and CDR2 is SVGIG (reference sequence). Trimming took off 4 bases at V and 6 bases at J, with 13 bases between the two ends. CDR3 region: CAWTRDVSEQYF. CDR3 bases: TGTGCCTGGACAAGGGACGTCTCCGAGCAGTACTTC.

The V call is TRBV30, the J call TRBJ1-2, with a tentative D call TRBD1 (5 bases). Trimming stripped 2 bases from V and 1 base from J, with 17 bases between. The CDR3 contains 16 residues. Germline CDR1 reads GTSNPN; CDR2 reads SVGIG (reference sequence). CDR3 nucleotide sequence: TGTGCCTGGAGTCCCCTGGGACGGATCATTAACTATGGCTACACCTTC. Its protein is CAWSPLGRIINYGYTF.

The chain has TRBV20-1 and TRBJ2-7; D is unresolved. Trimming cost V 4 bases and J 4 bases, with 2 bases left between them. Germline V gene data show CDR1 as DFQATT and CDR2 as SNEGSKA (reference sequence). This CDR3 has 9 residues. CDR3 DNA: TGCAGTGCTAAATACGAGCAGTACTTC. Protein product: CSAKYEQYF.

The rearrangement links TRBV4-2 to TRBJ1-1; TRBD1 is a possible D gene (5 bases). The CDR3 consists of 12 residues. V dropped 3 bases and J dropped 6 bases, with 8 bases sitting between them. Germline V gives CDR1 LGHNA, CDR2 YNFKEQ. The CDR3 region has the DNA TGTGCCAGCAGCCACATACAGGCTGAAGCTTTCTTT. Translated: CASSHIQAEAFF.

The CDR3 is CASSLVGSSYEQYF. The CDR3 DNA sequence: TGCGCCAGCAGCTTGGTGGGGAGCTCCTACGAGCAGTACTTC. The chain recombines TRBV5-1 with TRBJ2-7; D might be TRBD2 (5 bases). The V and J ends lost 0 bases and 0 bases respectively, with 7 bases between them. The CDR3 sequence is 14 residues long. CDR1 is SGHRS, CDR2 YFSETQ, per germline.

This chain connects TRBV2 to TRBJ2-7; D possibly corresponds to TRBD2 (7 bases). The CDR3 length is 14 residues. The V end lost 6 bases, the J end lost 2 bases, and 14 bases lay between the germline ends. The germline V gene has CDR1 SNHLY and CDR2 FYNNEI. The CDR3 is CASSAGGPTYEQYF. The CDR3 DNA is TGTGCCAGCAGCGCCGGGGGGCCAACCTACGAGCAGTACTTC.

The CDR3 DNA sequence: TGTGCCAGCAGGGGACAGGGAAGGGTGGCTTTCTTT. This gives the protein CASRGQGRVAFF. The chain combines TRBV27 with TRBJ1-1; 9 bases map to TRBD1. Germline values: CDR1 MNHEY, CDR2 SMNVEV (reference sequence). The CDR3 covers 12 residues. Trimming took 6 bases from V and 11 from J; bases not matched to a gene: 7.

The chain links TRBV7-9 to TRBJ2-7, with D unresolved. The ends were cut back, 0 bases at V and 6 bases at J, with 15 bases in the middle. The CDR3 totals 15 residues. In germline, CDR1 is SEHNR, CDR2 FQNEAQ (reference sequence). The CDR3 loop is CASSLASFEGSEQYF. In DNA, the CDR3 is TGTGCCAGCAGCTTAGCCTCCTTCGAAGGCTCCGAGCAGTACTTC. Using reference TRBV7-9 and TRBJ2-7 for the parts outside the CDR3, the full variable domain is DTGVSQNPRHKITKRGQNVTFRCDPISEHNRLYWYRQTLGQGPEFLTYFQNEAQLEKSRLLSDRFSAERPKGSFSTLEIQRTEQGDSAMYLCASSLASFEGSEQYFGPGTRLTVT.

The V gene is TRBV27, the J gene TRBJ2-7; no definite D call. The CDR3 contains 13 residues. V lost 3 bases and J lost 3, with 9 bases in between. The germline V gene has CDR1 MNHEY and CDR2 SMNVEV (reference sequence). This chain's CDR3 is CASSFGRNYEQYF. For the CDR3, the DNA is TGTGCCAGCAGTTTTGGCAGAAACTACGAGCAGTACTTC.